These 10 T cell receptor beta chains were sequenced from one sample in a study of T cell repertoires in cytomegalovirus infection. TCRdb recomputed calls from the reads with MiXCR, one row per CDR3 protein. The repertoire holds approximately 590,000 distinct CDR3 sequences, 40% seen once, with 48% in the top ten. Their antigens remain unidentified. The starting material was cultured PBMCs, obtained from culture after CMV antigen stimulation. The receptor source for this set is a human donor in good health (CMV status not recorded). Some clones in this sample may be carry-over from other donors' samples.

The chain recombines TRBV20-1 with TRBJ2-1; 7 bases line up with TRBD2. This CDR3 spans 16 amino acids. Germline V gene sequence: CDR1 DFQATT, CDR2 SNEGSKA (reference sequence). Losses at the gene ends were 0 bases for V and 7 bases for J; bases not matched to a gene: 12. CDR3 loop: CSAREAGEVSGNEQFF. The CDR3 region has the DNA TGCAGTGCTAGAGAGGCGGGAGAGGTATCGGGGAATGAGCAGTTCTTC.

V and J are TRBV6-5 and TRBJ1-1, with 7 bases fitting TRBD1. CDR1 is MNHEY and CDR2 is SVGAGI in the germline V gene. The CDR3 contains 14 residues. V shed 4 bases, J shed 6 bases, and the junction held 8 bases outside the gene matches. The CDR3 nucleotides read TGTGCCAGCAGTTTGGACAGGAACCTCCCTGAAGCTTTCTTT. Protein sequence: CASSLDRNLPEAFF.

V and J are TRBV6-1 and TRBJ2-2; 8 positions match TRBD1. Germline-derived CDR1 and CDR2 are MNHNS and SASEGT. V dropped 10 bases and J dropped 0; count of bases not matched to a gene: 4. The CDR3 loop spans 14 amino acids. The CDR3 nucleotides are TGTGCCATCCAGGGGGCGTCGAACACCGGGGAGCTGTTTTTT. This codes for CAIQGASNTGELFF.

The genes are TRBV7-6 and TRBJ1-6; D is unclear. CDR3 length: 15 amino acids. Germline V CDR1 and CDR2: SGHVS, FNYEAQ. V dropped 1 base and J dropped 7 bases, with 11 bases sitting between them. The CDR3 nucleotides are TGTGCCAGCAGCTTAGAGCCCCGGGAGAATTCACCCCTCCACTTT. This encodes CASSLEPRENSPLHF.

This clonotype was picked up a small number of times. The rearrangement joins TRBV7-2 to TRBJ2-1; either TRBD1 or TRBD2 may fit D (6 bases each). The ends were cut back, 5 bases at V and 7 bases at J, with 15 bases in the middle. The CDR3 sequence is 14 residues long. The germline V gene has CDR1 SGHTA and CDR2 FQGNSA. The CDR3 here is CASSTRGARNEQFF. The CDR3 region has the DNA TGTGCCAGCAGCACTAGGGGGGCGCGAAATGAGCAGTTCTTC.

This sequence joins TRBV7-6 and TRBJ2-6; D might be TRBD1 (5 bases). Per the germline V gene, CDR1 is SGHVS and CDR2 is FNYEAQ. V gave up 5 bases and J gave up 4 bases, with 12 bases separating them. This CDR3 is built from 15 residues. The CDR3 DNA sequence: TGTGCCAGCAGCCAAGGGGCTCCGGGGGCCAACGTCCTGACTTTC. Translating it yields CASSQGAPGANVLTF.

In DNA form, the CDR3 reads TGTGCCAGCAGTTACTCTACTAGCGGGAAAATCACAGATACGCAGTATTTT. Translated: CASSYSTSGKITDTQYF. The chain uses TRBV6-2 or TRBV6-3 and TRBJ2-3; TRBD2 aligns across 10 bases. The CDR3 is 17 residues long. Losses at the gene ends were 0 bases for V and 2 bases for J; bases not matched to a gene: 5. Germline V gives CDR1 MNHEY, CDR2 SVGEGT.

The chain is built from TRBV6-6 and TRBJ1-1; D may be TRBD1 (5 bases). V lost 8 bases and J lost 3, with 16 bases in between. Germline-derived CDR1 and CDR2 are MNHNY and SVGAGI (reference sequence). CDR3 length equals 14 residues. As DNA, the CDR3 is TGTGCCAGCCTCCTCGCCAAGGGGTACACTGAAGCTTTCTTT. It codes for CASLLAKGYTEAFF.

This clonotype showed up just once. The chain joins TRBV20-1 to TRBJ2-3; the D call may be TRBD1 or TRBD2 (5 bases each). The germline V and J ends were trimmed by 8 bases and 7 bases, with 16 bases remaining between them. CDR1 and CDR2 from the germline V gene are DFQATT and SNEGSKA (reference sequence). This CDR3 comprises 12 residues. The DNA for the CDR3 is TGCAGTCCCCTGGGGGATAGCTATACGCAGTATTTT. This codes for CSPLGDSYTQYF.

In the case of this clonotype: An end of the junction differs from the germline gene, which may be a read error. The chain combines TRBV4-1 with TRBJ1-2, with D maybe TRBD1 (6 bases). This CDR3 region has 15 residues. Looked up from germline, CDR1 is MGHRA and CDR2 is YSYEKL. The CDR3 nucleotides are TGTGCCAGCGGCCAGCAAGTCAGGGGTGGCTATGGCTACACCTTC. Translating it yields CASGQQVRGGYGYTF.